One sample yielded the 28 T cell receptor beta chains listed below, sequenced in a study of blood T cells in healthy people across ages. PCR was performed a second time for about 7 to 11 cycles using a sample-barcoded 5' primer and a J-beta primer mix. Via MiXCR, TCRdb re-called the 5' RACE reads, giving one row per CDR3 protein. The table lists roughly 1.9 million distinct CDR3 sequences, roughly two fifths of them singletons, with roughly 23% in the top ten. The source material was blood. These receptors were taken from a human donor in good health.

The CDR3 DNA reads TGTGCCAGCAGCTCGTCGACAAAGGACTATGGCTACACCTTC. This translates into CASSSSTKDYGYTF. The chain joins TRBV7-9 to TRBJ1-2; D uncertain. The CDR3 covers 14 residues. V shed 4 bases and J shed 3 bases, with 12 bases lying between them. Germline V gene lookup returns CDR1 SEHNR and CDR2 FQNEAQ (reference sequence).

This chain uses TRBV28 with TRBJ2-3; 7 bases are shared with TRBD1. The ends lost 8 bases at V and 2 bases at J; junction bases unmatched: 10. The CDR3 extends over 15 amino acids. Germline loops: CDR1 MDHEN, CDR2 SYDVKM. The CDR3 loop reads CASGSNTGATDTQYF. The CDR3 region has the DNA TGTGCCAGCGGGAGTAATACAGGGGCCACAGATACGCAGTATTTT.

V and J are TRBV15 and TRBJ2-1, with 11 bases identical to TRBD1. V shed 3 bases, J shed 6 bases, and the junction held 4 bases outside the gene matches. The length of the CDR3 is 15 residues. Germline V gene lookup returns CDR1 LNHNV and CDR2 YYDKDF (reference sequence). The CDR3 spells CATSSWDRGVNEQFF. The CDR3 coding sequence is TGTGCCACCAGCAGTTGGGACAGGGGGGTCAATGAGCAGTTCTTC.

This chain connects TRBV2 to TRBJ2-3, with 10 bases matching TRBD2. Germline trimming cut 10 bases from V and 4 bases from J; bases unmatched to any gene: 14. The CDR3 consists of 16 residues. CDR1 SNHLY and CDR2 FYNNEI come from the germline V gene. The CDR3 sequence is CATRRLAGEIADTQYF. DNA for the CDR3: TGTGCCACGAGACGGCTAGCGGGGGAGATCGCAGATACGCAGTATTTT.

This rearrangement joins TRBV7-8 to TRBJ1-5; the D is unclear. The CDR3 is 17 amino acids. Deletions cut 2 bases from V and 6 bases from J, with 20 bases between. Germline V gene sequence: CDR1 SGHVS, CDR2 FQNEAQ. The CDR3 DNA sequence: TGTGCCAGCAGCTTATATTTCGAGACCAGGACGGTTCAGCCCCAGCATTTT. It codes for CASSLYFETRTVQPQHF.

The V call is TRBV6-1, the J call TRBJ1-2; the D gene is possibly TRBD1 (5 bases). The CDR3 loop spans 13 amino acids. The V gene lost 1 base and the J gene lost 4 bases, with 7 bases spanning the gap. CDR1 and CDR2 from the germline V gene are MNHNS and SASEGT. The CDR3 reads CASSEVGGYGYTF. The DNA of the CDR3 is TGTGCCAGCAGTGAAGTTGGGGGCTATGGCTACACCTTC.

This clonotype was seen a handful of times. The chain carries TRBV19 and TRBJ2-5, with D tentatively TRBD2 (6 bases). V shed 3 bases and J shed 2 bases, with 13 bases lying between them. Per germline, CDR1 LNHDA and CDR2 SQIVND (reference sequence). This CDR3 comprises 15 residues. The CDR3 loop is CASSILEGAQETQYF. The CDR3 region has the DNA TGTGCCAGTAGTATCTTGGAGGGAGCGCAAGAGACCCAGTACTTC.

This clonotype was counted only a few times. CDR3 DNA sequence: TGCAGTGCCGAGGGGGAACTTGGGAAAACAGATACGCAGTATTTT. It codes for CSAEGELGKTDTQYF. The V gene is TRBV20-1, the J gene TRBJ2-3; perhaps TRBD1 as D (6 bases). Between the trimmed V and J ends, which lost 6 bases and 3 bases, there was a span of 19 bases. The CDR3 extends over 15 amino acids. Germline V CDR1 and CDR2: DFQATT, SNEGSKA (reference sequence).

J is TRBJ1-6 and V is TRBV7-2; D gene uncertain. CDR1 and CDR2 (germline): SGHTA, FQGNSA. V shed 2 bases and J shed 5 bases, with 13 bases lying between them. This CDR3 is built from 16 residues. CDR3 residues: CASSLRRGGNNSPLHF. The CDR3 DNA follows: TGTGCCAGCAGCTTACGGAGAGGAGGAAATAATTCACCCCTCCACTTT.

The chain uses TRBV4-2 and TRBJ2-1; 7 bases map to TRBD2. CDR1 is LGHNA, CDR2 YNFKEQ, per germline. There are 17 residues in the CDR3. Trimming at V came to 4 bases and at J to 6 bases, leaving 15 bases not matched to a gene. The CDR3 region is CASSLRDYPEAGNEQFF. CDR3 DNA: TGTGCCAGCAGCCTCCGGGACTACCCTGAAGCCGGCAATGAGCAGTTCTTC.

The rearrangement links TRBV20-1 to TRBJ2-5; TRBD2 aligns across 7 bases. With 6 bases clipped from V and 0 bases from J, the junction kept 4 bases outside the gene matches. CDR3 length: 13 amino acids. Germline values: CDR1 DFQATT, CDR2 SNEGSKA (reference sequence). The CDR3 region has the DNA TGCAGTGCCCCCCTAGCGGACCAAGAGACCCAGTACTTC. Translating gives CSAPLADQETQYF.

On this clonotype itself: The germline gene is not matched at one end of the junction; a read error may be the cause. The chain combines TRBV20-1 with TRBJ1-2; D gene ambiguous. This CDR3 region has 14 residues. The germline gives CDR1 DFQATT, CDR2 SNEGSKA (reference sequence). CDR3: CSAISLTNGYGCTF. CDR3 DNA sequence: TGCAGTGCTATTTCCTTGACGAACGGCTATGGCTGCACCTTC.

This clonotype has ten or more counts. J is TRBJ1-2 and V is TRBV7-9; TRBD1 might be the D (5 bases). CDR3 length: 14 residues. V was pared by 5 bases and J by 2 bases, with 12 bases between. Germline lookup yields CDR1 SEHNR and CDR2 FQNEAQ (reference sequence). CDR3 protein: CASSALQGNYGYTF. In nucleotides, the CDR3 is TGTGCCAGCAGCGCCCTCCAGGGAAACTATGGCTACACCTTC.

This clonotype was seen a handful of times. The V gene is TRBV4-3, the J gene TRBJ2-1; 12 bases match TRBD2. CDR3 length equals 15 residues. Per germline, CDR1 LGHNA and CDR2 YSLEER. The junction had 6 bases not matched to a gene; V was cut back by 4 bases and J by 8 bases. The chain's CDR3 is CASSLRTSGVYEQFF. CDR3 in DNA: TGCGCCAGCAGCCTCAGGACTAGCGGGGTTTATGAGCAGTTCTTC.

This clonotype came up a few times. The chain combines TRBV28 with TRBJ2-7; TRBD1 matches at 7 bases. This CDR3 has 16 amino acids. Germline loops: CDR1 MDHEN, CDR2 SYDVKM. V lost 4 bases and J lost 6; bases outside the gene matches: 15. CDR3 DNA sequence: TGTGCCAGCAGTTCATTTACCGGGACAGCCTCCCGCGAGCAGTACTTC. It yields the protein CASSSFTGTASREQYF.

This clonotype was recorded at least ten times. The genes are TRBV4-3 and TRBJ1-6, with D unclear. The CDR3 runs 12 residues. Trimming took off 4 bases at V and 10 bases at J, with 8 bases between the two ends. CDR1 and CDR2 from the germline V gene are LGHNA and YSLEER. CDR3: CASSLSGSPLHF. For the CDR3, the DNA is TGCGCCAGCAGCCTCTCTGGGTCACCCCTCCACTTT.

This clonotype turned up a few times. The J gene is TRBJ2-7, the V gene TRBV20-1; 12 nucleotides align to TRBD2. The J call may be in error: the DNA end matches TRBJ2-5 better. Germline V gives CDR1 DFQATT, CDR2 SNEGSKA (reference sequence). The CDR3 runs to 14 residues. CDR3 residues: CSARRLAGEETQYF. CDR3 nucleotides: TGCAGTGCTAGGAGACTAGCGGGGGAGGAGACCCAGTACTTC.

V and J are TRBV4-3 and TRBJ2-1; 7 nucleotides match TRBD1. The CDR3 has 16 residues. The V segment lost 0 bases and the J segment 0 bases; nucleotides outside the gene matches: 2. Germline CDR1 is LGHNA and CDR2 is YSLEER. CDR3 in DNA: TGCGCCAGCAGCCAAGATGGGACAGCCTCCTACAATGAGCAGTTCTTC. This translates into CASSQDGTASYNEQFF.

This clonotype turned up a few times. This rearrangement joins TRBV24-1 to TRBJ1-2; D perhaps matches TRBD1 (5 bases). Germline-derived CDR1 and CDR2 are KGHDR and SFDVKD. The CDR3 extends over 14 amino acids. V lost 0 bases to trimming and J lost 5 bases, with 9 bases between them. CDR3 in amino acids: CATSDLRTPYGYTF. The CDR3 nucleotides are TGTGCCACCAGTGATTTGCGGACACCGTATGGCTACACCTTC.

This clonotype was detected only a few times. The chain carries TRBV20-1 and TRBJ1-2; D may be TRBD1 (6 bases). Germline assignment: CDR1 DFQATT and CDR2 SNEGSKA (reference sequence). There are 14 residues in the CDR3. Trimming removed 3 bases at V and 4 bases at J, with 15 bases between. The CDR3 spells CSARFQGSGYGYTF. The DNA of the CDR3 is TGCAGTGCTAGGTTTCAGGGGTCCGGCTATGGCTACACCTTC.

The V gene is TRBV5-6, the J gene TRBJ2-5, with 8 bases aligning to TRBD1. With 2 bases clipped from V and 5 bases from J, the junction kept 14 bases outside the gene matches. CDR3 size: 17 residues. The germline gives CDR1 SGHDT, CDR2 YYEEEE. The chain's CDR3 is CASSFRRGQFARETQYF. CDR3 coding DNA: TGTGCCAGCAGCTTCCGCAGGGGGCAGTTCGCACGGGAGACCCAGTACTTC.

This clonotype was counted between two and nine times. V is TRBV12-3 or TRBV12-4 and J is TRBJ1-6; D gene unclear. CDR3 size: 12 residues. With 6 bases removed from V and 10 bases from J, the gap between germline ends came to 10 bases. CDR3 nucleotide sequence: TGTGCCAGCAGCCTCCCCTCCTCACCCCTCCACTTT. Its translation: CASSLPSSPLHF.

The chain uses TRBV9 and TRBJ2-3, with 9 bases matching TRBD2. V gave up 4 bases and J gave up 1 base; unmatched junction bases: 10. This CDR3 region has 17 residues. Germline CDR1 and CDR2: SGDLS and YYNGEE. The CDR3: CASSPRLAGAGTDTQYF. DNA of the CDR3: TGTGCCAGCAGCCCGCGGTTAGCGGGGGCGGGCACAGATACGCAGTATTTT.

Details on this clonotype: A read error may produce the germline difference seen at one junction end. The chain uses TRBV6-5 and TRBJ2-3; 9 nucleotides line up with TRBD2. Looked up from germline, CDR1 is MNHEY and CDR2 is SVGAGI. The CDR3 has 14 amino acids. CDR3 sequence reads: CASGASGTTDTRYF. In nucleotides, the CDR3 is TGTGCCAGCGGGGCTAGCGGGACCACAGATACGCGGTATTTT.

The rearrangement uses TRBV5-1 and TRBJ2-7, with unresolved D. The V gene lost 0 bases and the J gene lost 7 bases, with 11 bases spanning the gap. Germline assignment: CDR1 SGHRS and CDR2 YFSETQ. There are 13 residues in the CDR3. This CDR3 reads CASSLDPLGEQYF. The CDR3 DNA follows: TGCGCCAGCAGCTTGGACCCATTGGGGGAGCAGTACTTC.

DNA for the CDR3: TGTGCCAGCAGCTTTACGCGCCGGTCCCGTTCCTACGAGCAGTACTTC. Its protein product is CASSFTRRSRSYEQYF. The chain links TRBV7-6 to TRBJ2-7, with D unresolved. V was shortened by 3 bases and J by 1 base, with 16 bases between the two germline ends. The length of the CDR3 is 16 residues. Germline CDR1 and CDR2: SGHVS and FNYEAQ. The full variable domain, its missing parts supplied by reference TRBV7-6 and TRBJ2-7, is GAGVSQSPRYKVTKRGQDVALRCDPISGHVSLYWYRQALGQGPEFLTYFNYEAQQDKSGLPNDRFSAERPEGSISTLTIQRTEQRDSAMYRCASSFTRRSRSYEQYFGPGTRLTVT.

This clonotype was counted a single time. This chain connects TRBV6-5 to TRBJ2-6; 10 bases map to TRBD1. Losses at the gene ends were 2 bases for V and 2 bases for J; bases not matched to a gene: 6. The CDR3 runs to 18 residues. Germline values: CDR1 MNHEY, CDR2 SVGAGI. The CDR3 here is CASSYAGQGVAGANVLTF. The CDR3 DNA reads as TGTGCCAGCAGTTACGCCGGACAGGGGGTGGCTGGGGCCAACGTCCTGACTTTC.

V gene TRBV2 combines with J gene TRBJ2-5; 7 bases match TRBD1. This CDR3 comprises 15 residues. The junction had 14 bases not matched to a gene; V was cut back by 8 bases and J by 5 bases. The germline V gene has CDR1 SNHLY and CDR2 FYNNEI. The CDR3 DNA reads as TGTGCCAGCGGATCGACAGGGATTGAAGTGGAGACCCAGTACTTC. Protein sequence: CASGSTGIEVETQYF.